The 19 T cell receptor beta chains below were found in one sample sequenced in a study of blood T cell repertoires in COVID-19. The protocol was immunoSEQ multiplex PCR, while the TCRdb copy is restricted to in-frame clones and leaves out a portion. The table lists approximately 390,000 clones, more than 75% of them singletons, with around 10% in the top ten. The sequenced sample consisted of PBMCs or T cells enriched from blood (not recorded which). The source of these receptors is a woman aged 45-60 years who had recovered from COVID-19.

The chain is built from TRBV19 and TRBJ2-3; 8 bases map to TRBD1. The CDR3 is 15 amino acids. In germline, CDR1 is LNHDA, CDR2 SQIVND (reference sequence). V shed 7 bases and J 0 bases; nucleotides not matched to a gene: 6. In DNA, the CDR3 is TGTGCCAGTAACTACGGACAGGGAAGCACAGATACGCAGTATTTT. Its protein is CASNYGQGSTDTQYF.

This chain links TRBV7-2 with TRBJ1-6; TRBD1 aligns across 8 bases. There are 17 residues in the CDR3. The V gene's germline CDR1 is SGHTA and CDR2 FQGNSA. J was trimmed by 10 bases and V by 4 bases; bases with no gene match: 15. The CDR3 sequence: CASSSPIYGTGPSPLHF. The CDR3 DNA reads TGTGCCAGCAGCTCCCCTATTTACGGGACAGGCCCCTCACCCCTCCACTTT.

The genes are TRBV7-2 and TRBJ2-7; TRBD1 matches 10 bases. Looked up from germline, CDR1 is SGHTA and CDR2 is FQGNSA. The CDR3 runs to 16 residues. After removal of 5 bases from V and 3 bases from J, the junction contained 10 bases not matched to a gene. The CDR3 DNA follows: TGTGCCAGCAGCGTAACCGGGACAGGGGCAAACTACGAGCAGTACTTC. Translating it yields CASSVTGTGANYEQYF.

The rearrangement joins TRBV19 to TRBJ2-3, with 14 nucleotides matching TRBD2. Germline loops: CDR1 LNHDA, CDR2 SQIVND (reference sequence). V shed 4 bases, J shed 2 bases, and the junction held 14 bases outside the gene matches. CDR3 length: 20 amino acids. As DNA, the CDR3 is TGTGCCAGTAGTAAGCGAGTGGGGACTAGCGGGGGCAAACACACAGATACGCAGTATTTT. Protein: CASSKRVGTSGGKHTDTQYF.

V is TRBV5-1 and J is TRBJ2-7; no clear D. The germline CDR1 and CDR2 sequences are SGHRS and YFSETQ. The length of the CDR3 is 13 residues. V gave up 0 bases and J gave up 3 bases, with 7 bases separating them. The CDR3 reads CASSLETDYEQYF. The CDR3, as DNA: TGCGCCAGCAGCTTGGAAACAGACTACGAGCAGTACTTC.

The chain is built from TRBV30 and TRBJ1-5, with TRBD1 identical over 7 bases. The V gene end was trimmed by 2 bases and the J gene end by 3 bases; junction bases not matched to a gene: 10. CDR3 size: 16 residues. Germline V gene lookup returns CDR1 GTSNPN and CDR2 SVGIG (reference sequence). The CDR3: CAWSRRTGTDNQPQHF. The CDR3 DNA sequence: TGTGCCTGGAGTAGGAGGACCGGGACAGACAATCAGCCCCAGCATTTT. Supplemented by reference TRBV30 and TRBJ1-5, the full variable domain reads SQTIHQWPATLVQPVGSPLSLECTVEGTSNPNLYWYRQAAGRGLQLLFYSVGIGQISSEVPQNLSASRPQDRQFILSSKKLLLSDSGFYLCAWSRRTGTDNQPQHFGDGTRLSIL.

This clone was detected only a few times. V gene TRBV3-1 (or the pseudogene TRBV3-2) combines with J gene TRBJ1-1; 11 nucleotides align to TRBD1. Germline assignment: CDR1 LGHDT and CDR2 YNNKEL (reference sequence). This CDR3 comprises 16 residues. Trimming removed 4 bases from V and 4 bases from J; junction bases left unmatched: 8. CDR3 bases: TGTGCCAGCAGCCCCCGGACAGGGGGCGGAGGCACTGAAGCTTTCTTT. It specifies CASSPRTGGGGTEAFF.

The chain's CDR3 is CASSLFPHAEVGNTIYF. The CDR3, as DNA: TGTGCCAGCAGCTTATTTCCGCATGCAGAGGTGGGAAACACCATATATTTT. V usage is TRBV11-2 and J usage is TRBJ1-3; D not certain. The V gene's germline CDR1 is SGHAT and CDR2 FQNNGV. Trimming pared 2 bases from V and 4 bases from J, leaving 18 bases between. The length of the CDR3 is 17 residues.

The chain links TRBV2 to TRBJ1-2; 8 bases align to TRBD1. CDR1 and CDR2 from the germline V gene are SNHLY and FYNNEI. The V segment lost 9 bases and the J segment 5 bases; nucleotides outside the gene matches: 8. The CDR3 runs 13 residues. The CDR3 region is CARIDRGTYGYTF. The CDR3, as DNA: TGTGCCAGAATCGACAGGGGTACTTATGGCTACACCTTC.

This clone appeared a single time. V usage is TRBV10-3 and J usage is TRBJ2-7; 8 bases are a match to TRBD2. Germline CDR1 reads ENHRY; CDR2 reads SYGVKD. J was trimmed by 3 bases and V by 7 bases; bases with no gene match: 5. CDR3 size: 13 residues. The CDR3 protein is CAIKSGGLYEQYF. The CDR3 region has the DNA TGTGCCATCAAGAGCGGGGGACTCTACGAGCAGTACTTC.

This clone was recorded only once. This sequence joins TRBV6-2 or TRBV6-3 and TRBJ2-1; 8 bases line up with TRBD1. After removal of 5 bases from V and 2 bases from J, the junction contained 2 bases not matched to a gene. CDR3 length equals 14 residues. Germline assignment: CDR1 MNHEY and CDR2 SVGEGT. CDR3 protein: CASSTGQAYNEQFF. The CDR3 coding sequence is TGTGCCAGCAGTACGGGACAGGCCTACAATGAGCAGTTCTTC.

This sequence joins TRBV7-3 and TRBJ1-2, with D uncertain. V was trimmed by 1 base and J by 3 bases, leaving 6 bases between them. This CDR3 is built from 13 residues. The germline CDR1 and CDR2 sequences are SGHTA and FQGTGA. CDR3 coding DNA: TGTGCCAGCAGCTTAATCCCAGACTATGGCTACACCTTC. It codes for CASSLIPDYGYTF.

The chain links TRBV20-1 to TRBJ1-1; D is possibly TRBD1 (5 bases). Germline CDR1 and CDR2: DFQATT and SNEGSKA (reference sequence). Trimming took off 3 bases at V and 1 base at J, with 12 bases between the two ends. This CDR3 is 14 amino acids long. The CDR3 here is CSASMGGTNTEAFF. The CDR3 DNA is TGCAGTGCTAGTATGGGGGGAACGAACACTGAAGCTTTCTTT.

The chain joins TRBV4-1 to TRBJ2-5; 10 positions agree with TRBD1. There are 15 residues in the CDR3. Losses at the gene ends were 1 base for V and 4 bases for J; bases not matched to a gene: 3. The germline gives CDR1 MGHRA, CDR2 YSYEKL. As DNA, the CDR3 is TGCGCCAGCAGCCAAGGGACAGGGGGTTTAGAGACCCAGTACTTC. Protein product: CASSQGTGGLETQYF.

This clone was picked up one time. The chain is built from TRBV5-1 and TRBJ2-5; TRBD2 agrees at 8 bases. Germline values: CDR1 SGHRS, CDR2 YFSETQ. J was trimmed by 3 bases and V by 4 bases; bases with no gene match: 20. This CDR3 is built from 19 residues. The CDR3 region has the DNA TGCGCCAGCAGCCCTCTTGTGGGCGCGGGGGGAAACGCCAAAGAGACCCAGTACTTC. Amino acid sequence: CASSPLVGAGGNAKETQYF.

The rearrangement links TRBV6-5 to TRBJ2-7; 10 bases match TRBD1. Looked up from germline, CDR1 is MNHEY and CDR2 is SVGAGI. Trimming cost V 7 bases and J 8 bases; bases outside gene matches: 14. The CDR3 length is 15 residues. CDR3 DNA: TGTGCCAGCACCGGACCCGGGACAGGGGAGATCAAGCAGTACTTC. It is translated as CASTGPGTGEIKQYF.

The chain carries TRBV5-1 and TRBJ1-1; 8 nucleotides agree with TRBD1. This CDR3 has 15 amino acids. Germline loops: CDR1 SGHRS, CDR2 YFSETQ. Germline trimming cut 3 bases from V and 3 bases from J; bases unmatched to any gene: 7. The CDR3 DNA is TGCGCCAGCAGCTCAGGACAGGGTCGAGACACTGAAGCTTTCTTT. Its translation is CASSSGQGRDTEAFF.

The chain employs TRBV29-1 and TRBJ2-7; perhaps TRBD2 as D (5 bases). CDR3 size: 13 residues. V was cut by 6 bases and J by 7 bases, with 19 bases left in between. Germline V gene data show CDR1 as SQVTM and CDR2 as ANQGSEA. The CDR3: CSVTLGDGKEQYF. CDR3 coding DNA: TGCAGCGTAACATTGGGAGACGGAAAAGAGCAGTACTTC.

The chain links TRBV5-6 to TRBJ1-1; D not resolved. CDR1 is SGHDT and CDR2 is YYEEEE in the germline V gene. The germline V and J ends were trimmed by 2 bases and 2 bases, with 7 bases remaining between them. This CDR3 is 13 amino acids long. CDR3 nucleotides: TGTGCCAGCAGCTTTCAAGCAAACACTGAAGCTTTCTTT. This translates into CASSFQANTEAFF.